Following are 21 T cell receptor beta chains from one sample sequenced in a study of blood T cell repertoires in COVID-19. Sequenced by immunoSEQ multiplex PCR; TCRdb stores in-frame clones only, minus some. Here the sample spans about 180,000 clones, approximately 80% being singletons. Input material: peripheral blood. The receptors stem from an older woman with acute or convalescent COVID-19.

CDR3: CASSLLTTWDEQYF. DNA for the CDR3: TGTGCCAGCTCACTCCTGACAACTTGGGACGAGCAGTACTTC. This sequence joins TRBV18 and TRBJ2-7; D not resolved. The CDR3 runs 14 residues. V was clipped by 4 bases and J by 5 bases, with 15 bases between them. Looked up from germline, CDR1 is KGHSH and CDR2 is LQKENI. Drawing the rest from reference TRBV18 and TRBJ2-7, the complete variable domain is NAGVMQNPRHLVRRRGQEARLRCSPMKGHSHVYWYRQLPEEGLKFMVYLQKENIIDESGMPKERFSAEFPKEGPSILRIQQVVRGDSAAYFCASSLLTTWDEQYFGPGTRLTVT.

The rearrangement joins TRBV18 to TRBJ1-2, with 8 bases fitting TRBD1. J was trimmed by 6 bases and V by 4 bases; bases with no gene match: 10. This CDR3 region has 15 residues. CDR1 is KGHSH and CDR2 is LQKENI in the germline V gene. The CDR3, as DNA: TGTGCCAGCTCACAACGGACAGGGCAAGGCGATGGCTACACCTTC. Protein: CASSQRTGQGDGYTF.

V gene TRBV7-2 combines with J gene TRBJ2-7, with D unclear. In germline, CDR1 is SGHTA, CDR2 FQGNSA. This CDR3 is 13 amino acids long. The V and J ends lost 1 base and 6 bases respectively, with 10 bases between them. CDR3 region: CASSLDYPAEQYF. DNA for the CDR3: TGTGCCAGCAGCTTAGACTACCCCGCCGAGCAGTACTTC.

This sequence joins TRBV6-5 and TRBJ2-7; the D is unclear. The V and J ends lost 4 bases and 9 bases respectively, with 19 bases between them. This CDR3 comprises 14 residues. Looked up from germline, CDR1 is MNHEY and CDR2 is SVGAGI. CDR3 loop: CASSLGKNHQRQYF. As DNA, the CDR3 is TGTGCCAGCAGTTTGGGCAAGAACCACCAAAGGCAGTACTTC.

The chain uses TRBV27 and TRBJ2-3; TRBD2 aligns across 10 bases. V lost 5 bases to trimming and J lost 2 bases; unmatched junction nucleotides: 7. The CDR3 spans 16 residues. The V gene's germline CDR1 is MNHEY and CDR2 SMNVEV (reference sequence). CDR3 region: CASSALAGALTDTQYF. DNA of the CDR3: TGTGCCAGCAGTGCCCTAGCGGGGGCCCTCACAGATACGCAGTATTTT.

The genes are TRBV5-4 and TRBJ1-6; D is possibly TRBD1 (5 bases). The CDR3 extends over 17 amino acids. Trimming cost V 3 bases and J 7 bases, with 20 bases left between them. Germline loops: CDR1 SGHNT, CDR2 YYREEE (reference sequence). Written as DNA, the CDR3 is TGTGCCAGCAGCTCAAGTGGGGGGAGGGCAGGGAATTCACCCCTCCACTTT. Translating it yields CASSSSGGRAGNSPLHF.

This clone was observed a handful of times. This chain uses TRBV11-2 with TRBJ2-2, with 11 positions matching TRBD1. Germline V gene lookup returns CDR1 SGHAT and CDR2 FQNNGV. V trimming: 5 bases; J trimming: 2 bases; junction bases outside the gene matches: 4. This CDR3 is 16 amino acids long. CDR3 coding DNA: TGTGCCAGCAGCGACCGGACAGGGGGCAACACCGGGGAGCTGTTTTTT. Protein: CASSDRTGGNTGELFF.

CDR3 nucleotide sequence: TGCGCCAGCAGCTTGCAGTTGAACACTGAAGCTTTCTTT. It translates to CASSLQLNTEAFF. This chain connects TRBV5-1 to TRBJ1-1, with unresolved D. The CDR3 is 13 amino acids. Looked up from germline, CDR1 is SGHRS and CDR2 is YFSETQ. Trimming cost V 1 base and J 0 bases, with 4 bases left between them. The whole variable domain, remainder taken from reference TRBV5-1 and TRBJ1-1, is KAGVTQTPRYLIKTRGQQVTLSCSPISGHRSVSWYQQTPGQGLQFLFEYFSETQRNKGNFPGRFSGRQFSNSRSEMNVSTLELGDSALYLCASSLQLNTEAFFGQGTRLTVV.

The V call is TRBV7-9, the J call TRBJ1-1; D is ambiguous. The CDR3 runs to 15 residues. Deletions cut 1 base from V and 0 bases from J, with 9 bases between. Germline lookup yields CDR1 SEHNR and CDR2 FQNEAQ (reference sequence). The CDR3 is CASSLEVGLNTEAFF. The CDR3 bases are TGTGCCAGCAGCTTAGAGGTGGGCTTGAACACTGAAGCTTTCTTT.

The J gene is TRBJ1-2, the V gene TRBV10-1; the D gene is possibly TRBD1 (6 bases). V lost 1 base and J lost 4, with 13 bases in between. The CDR3 has 15 residues. Per the germline V gene, CDR1 is WNHNN and CDR2 is SYGVQD (reference sequence). CDR3 DNA sequence: TGCGCCAGCAGTGAGTTGTACAGGGAGCCCTATGGCTACACCTTC. It is translated as CASSELYREPYGYTF.

The rearrangement links TRBV7-2 to TRBJ1-6; D call uncertain. CDR3 length equals 12 residues. The germline CDR1 and CDR2 sequences are SGHTA and FQGNSA. V lost 2 bases, J lost 12 bases, and 8 bases lay in between. CDR3 in DNA: TGTGCCAGCAGCTTACTTAACGGACCCCTCCACTTT. Protein product: CASSLLNGPLHF. Drawing the rest from reference TRBV7-2 and TRBJ1-6, the complete variable domain is GAGVSQSPSNKVTEKGKDVELRCDPISGHTALYWYRQSLGQGLEFLIYFQGNSAPDKSGLPSDRFSAERTGGSVSTLTIQRTQQEDSAVYLCASSLLNGPLHFGNGTRLTVT.

This clone was found a few times. The V and J genes are TRBV7-9 and TRBJ1-2; 10 nucleotides agree with TRBD1. The germline gives CDR1 SEHNR, CDR2 FQNEAQ (reference sequence). The V and J ends lost 5 bases and 7 bases, in that order; junction bases with no gene match: 4. The length of the CDR3 is 13 residues. The CDR3 region is CASSVGQGIGYTF. For the CDR3, the DNA is TGTGCCAGCAGCGTGGGACAGGGGATTGGCTACACCTTC.

In nucleotides, the CDR3 is TGTGCCAGCAGCGTAGTAACCCTAGGGGGTGTAGAGCAGTTCTTC. It is translated as CASSVVTLGGVEQFF. The chain combines TRBV9 with TRBJ2-1; the D gene is possibly TRBD1 (6 bases). In germline, CDR1 is SGDLS, CDR2 YYNGEE. V gave up 0 bases and J gave up 10 bases, with 17 bases separating them. The CDR3 is 15 residues long.

The chain uses TRBV7-8 and TRBJ1-1; D perhaps matches TRBD1 (5 bases). The V end lost 5 bases, the J end lost 1 base, and 8 bases lay between the germline ends. The CDR3 covers 13 residues. CDR1 is SGHVS and CDR2 is FQNEAQ in the germline V gene. Here the CDR3 reads CASSRQGNTEAFF. CDR3 DNA sequence: TGTGCCAGCAGCCGCCAGGGGAACACTGAAGCTTTCTTT. The entire variable domain, with the rest obtained from reference TRBV7-8 and TRBJ1-1, is as follows: GAGVSQSPRYKVAKRGQDVALRCDPISGHVSLFWYQQALGQGPEFLTYFQNEAQLDKSGLPSDRFFAERPEGSVSTLKIQRTQQEDSAVYLCASSRQGNTEAFFGQGTRLTVV.

This rearrangement joins TRBV6-5 to TRBJ1-2; a weak D match, TRBD1 (6 bases). CDR1 is MNHEY and CDR2 is SVGAGI in the germline V gene. V dropped 6 bases and J dropped 1 base, with 15 bases sitting between them. The CDR3 is made up of 15 amino acids. DNA of the CDR3: TGTGCCAGCAGCTCCGAGGACAGCTTTAACTATGGCTACACCTTC. Protein: CASSSEDSFNYGYTF.

This rearrangement joins TRBV27 to TRBJ2-7; maybe TRBD1 (8 bases). Germline loops: CDR1 MNHEY, CDR2 SMNVEV (reference sequence). The CDR3 has 15 amino acids. The V end lost 5 bases, the J end lost 2 bases, and 16 bases lay between the germline ends. CDR3 nucleotide sequence: TGTGCCAGCAGTATCTACAGGGGGGGGGCCTACGAGCAGTACTTC. As protein: CASSIYRGGAYEQYF.

This clone turned up a few times. V usage is TRBV5-4 and J usage is TRBJ1-1; TRBD1 might be the D (5 bases). Trimming removed 4 bases at V and 1 base at J, with 11 bases between. Per the germline V gene, CDR1 is SGHNT and CDR2 is YYREEE (reference sequence). The CDR3 runs 14 residues. The CDR3 here is CASSKGTGNTEAFF. CDR3 in DNA: TGTGCCAGCAGCAAAGGGACTGGGAACACTGAAGCTTTCTTT.

The chain is built from TRBV29-1 and TRBJ1-1; 8 nucleotides agree with TRBD1. The germline V gene encodes CDR1 SQVTM and CDR2 ANQGSEA. This CDR3 is 13 amino acids long. V gave up 6 bases and J gave up 8 bases; unmatched junction bases: 11. CDR3 loop: CSVTDRAAAEAFF. In nucleotides, the CDR3 is TGCAGCGTGACGGACAGGGCCGCCGCCGAAGCTTTCTTT. The entire variable domain, with the rest obtained from reference TRBV29-1 and TRBJ1-1, is as follows: SAVISQKPSRDICQRGTSLTIQCQVDSQVTMMFWYRQQPGQSLTLIATANQGSEATYESGFVIDKFPISRPNLTFSTLTVSNMSPEDSSIYLCSVTDRAAAEAFFGQGTRLTVV.

This clone appeared a few times. The chain couples TRBV7-2 to TRBJ1-2, with D perhaps TRBD1 (5 bases). CDR1 and CDR2 from the germline V gene are SGHTA and FQGNSA. Deletions cut 2 bases from V and 7 bases from J, with 11 bases between. The length of the CDR3 is 13 residues. CDR3 DNA sequence: TGTGCCAGCAGCTTACAGGGAAGACTTGGCTACACCTTC. Its protein is CASSLQGRLGYTF. Complete variable domain (other parts from reference TRBV7-2 and TRBJ1-2): GAGVSQSPSNKVTEKGKDVELRCDPISGHTALYWYRQSLGQGLEFLIYFQGNSAPDKSGLPSDRFSAERTGGSVSTLTIQRTQQEDSAVYLCASSLQGRLGYTFGSGTRLTVV.

V is TRBV6-5 and J is TRBJ1-1, with a tentative D call TRBD1 (5 bases). The CDR3 runs 14 residues. CDR1 MNHEY and CDR2 SVGAGI come from the germline V gene. The V gene lost 6 bases and the J gene lost 4 bases, with 15 bases spanning the gap. Written as DNA, the CDR3 is TGTGCCAGCAGAGCCCGGGGGGGTGCCACTGAAGCTTTCTTT. This sequence encodes CASRARGGATEAFF.

This sequence joins TRBV4-1 and TRBJ2-4; 7 bases fit TRBD1. CDR1 MGHRA and CDR2 YSYEKL come from the germline V gene. V dropped 1 base and J dropped 0; count of bases not matched to a gene: 6. CDR3 length: 17 residues. The CDR3 DNA reads TGCGCCAGCAGCCAAGGACAGGGCCTACTAGCCAAAAACATTCAGTACTTC. Amino acid sequence: CASSQGQGLLAKNIQYF.